This T cell receptor beta chain was obtained from a study of T-cell memory formation after mild COVID-19 (dated by TCRdb to the early 2020s). Context from the whole study: TCR sequence clusters from the two donors were largely donor specific. In two donors, T-cell clones that expanded and contracted after mild COVID-19 were followed by sequencing TCRalpha and TCRbeta repertoires longitudinally. Two young, previously healthy adult volunteers made up the cohort, one male and one female.

What the research found in general, with its limitations: Some responding clones were found in pre-infection memory, which suggests that pre-existing cross-reactive memory T cells took part in the SARS-CoV-2 response. Only a couple of mild cases were covered in the study, and larger cohorts including severe cases with pre-infection samples were considered necessary. SARS-CoV-2 specificity of the second-wave clones peaking on day 37 was not confirmed. Clones that contracted from day 15 to 85 showed balanced CD4/CD8 phenotypes, whereas a second wave of clones that expanded from day 15 to 37 leaned towards CD4+. Contracting CD4+ clones were located mainly in the CM and EM memory subsets, whereas CD8+ clones were found to be enriched in EMRA.

Measured from the cysteine to the phenylalanine, the CDR3 is 15 residues long. Just CDR3 DNA is preserved here, 45 bases in frame from base 1. At the junction V is shortened by 6 bases and J by 8 bases; bases outside the gene matches: 10. Reading the germline V gene gives CDR1 ENHRY and CDR2 SYGVKD. Ficoll-Paque density gradient centrifugation was the method used to isolate PBMCs. This clonotype was seen only a few times. The clone's antigen remains unknown. Base-call qualities are not available, and no considerably larger clone is one nucleotide away. The sequencer was an Illumina NovaSeq 6000. TCRalpha and TCRbeta cDNA libraries were built by 5'RACE with constant-segment primers, adding sample barcodes and unique molecular identifiers. Trizol reagent was used to extract RNA from every sample. Libraries were amplified in two PCR steps, with a second sample barcode and Illumina TruSeq adapters added in the second step. Libraries were sequenced on an Illumina NovaSeq with 2 x 150 bp paired-end reads. Per the source publication's procedure: Demultiplexing of reads and collapsing into UMI-guided consensus sequences were performed with migec v1.2.7. Using mixcr v2.1.11, UMI consensuses were aligned to TRA and TRB V and J templates and then assembled into clonotypes. Clonotypes were classified as expanded or contracted when called significant by both edgeR and NoisET, with noise models trained on biological replicates. For edgeR calls, the cutoffs were a false discovery rate-adjusted p below 0.01 and a log2 fold-change threshold of 1. PCA with hierarchical clustering of max-normalized trajectories of the 1000 most abundant clonotypes was used as exploratory dynamics analysis. Separately sequenced CD4+ and CD8+ repertoires were used to assign a CD4 or CD8 phenotype to each responding clone. TCRdb reworked the public reads: Q25 trimming with fastp, MiXCR clone assembly, productive beta chains retained. Every distinct CDR3 protein forms one entry, paired with its most common genes and DNA. TCRdb's processing, not the study's, gives the V and J calls here. In this sample the table shows about 88,000 distinct CDR3 sequences, roughly 23% of which occur a single time. The ten largest clones represent roughly 40% of the sample.

The sequence derives from a man aged 18 to 29 who had mild COVID-19 (a few samples of this study predate the infection). The sample titles of this study are shuffled in the database, so cell type and time point are left out; the donor was told from shared clones. This chain joins TRBV10-3 to TRBJ1-4; TRBD1 fits 9 bases in the junction. Sequences were obtained from PBMCs or a T cell subset sorted from them (not recorded which). The base sequence is TGTGCCATCAGGCCGGGACAGGGATCTTGGGAAAAACTGTTTTTT. This codes for CAIRPGQGSWEKLFF.